This T cell receptor (beta chain) was captured by sequencing in a study of identical twins. CDR3 length equals 13 residues. After removal of 5 bases from V and 4 bases from J, the junction contained 3 bases not matched to a gene. CDR1 is SEHNR and CDR2 is FQNEAQ in the germline V gene (reference sequence). Findings and limits, study-wide: Part of the zero-insertion signal could reflect confounding by invariant MAIT and iNKT cells.

Addition of a universal primer site occurred through template switching, and cDNA carried unique molecular identifiers. Via MiXCR, TCRdb re-called the 5' RACE reads, giving one row per CDR3 protein. The table shows 150,000 or so distinct CDR3 sequences, with approximately 4% occurring only once. This clonotype has a handful of counts. Its target is unknown. The specimen was memory T cells sorted from blood. This clonotype originated in a man between 18 and 29 years old in good health. V and J are TRBV7-9 and TRBJ1-1, with 8 bases fitting TRBD1. Here the CDR3 reads CASSRGQGTEAFF. The CDR3 bases are TGTGCCAGCAGCAGAGGACAGGGCACTGAAGCTTTCTTT. Complete variable domain (other parts from reference TRBV7-9 and TRBJ1-1): DTGVSQNPRHKITKRGQNVTFRCDPISEHNRLYWYRQTLGQGPEFLTYFQNEAQLEKSRLLSDRFSAERPKGSFSTLEIQRTEQGDSAMYLCASSRGQGTEAFFGQGTRLTVV.